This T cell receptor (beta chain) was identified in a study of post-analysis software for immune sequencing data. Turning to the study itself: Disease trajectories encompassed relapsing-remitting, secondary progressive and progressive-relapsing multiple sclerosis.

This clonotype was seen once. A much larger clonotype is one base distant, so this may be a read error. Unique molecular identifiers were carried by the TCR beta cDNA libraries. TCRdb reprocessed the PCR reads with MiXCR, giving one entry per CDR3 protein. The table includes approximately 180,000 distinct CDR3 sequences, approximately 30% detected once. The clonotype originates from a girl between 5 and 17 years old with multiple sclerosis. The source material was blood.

The CDR3 nucleotides read TGCGCCAGCAGCCGAGCGGGTTCCGGGAGCGTTGGTGAGCAGTACTTC. Amino acid sequence: CASSRAGSGSVGEQYF. The J gene is TRBJ2-7, the V gene TRBV4-1; the D gene is possibly TRBD2 (6 bases). Trimming removed 4 bases from V and 7 bases from J, with 23 bases in between. CDR1 and CDR2 from the germline V gene are MGHRA and YSYEKL. The CDR3 is 16 residues long.